This T cell receptor beta chain was retrieved from a study of CD8 T cells in Susac syndrome. High-throughput TCR beta sequencing covered peripheral CD8+ and CD4+ T cells. Through negative isolation, CD4+ and CD8+ T cells were obtained, while TEMRA cells were enriched using FACS. Reverse transcription of about 0.45 to 1 ug RNA was performed with random hexamers. TCR beta CDR3 was amplified by immunoSEQ covering 54 Vbeta and 13 Jbeta. TCRdb redid the calling of the immunoSEQ multiplex PCR reads with MiXCR, one entry per CDR3 protein. The table records under 150,000 distinct CDR3 sequences, around nine tenths of them present only once. The sample consisted of CD8+ T cells from PBMCs. The TCR comes from a human donor with multiple sclerosis.

In DNA, the CDR3 is TGTGCCAGCAGCTTAGGTGCCAGGGGGCTGAACGAGCAGTACTTC. Its protein product is CASSLGARGLNEQYF. This sequence joins TRBV13 and TRBJ2-7, with 8 bases matching TRBD1. The germline CDR1 and CDR2 sequences are PRHDT and FYEKMQ (reference sequence). The V segment lost 0 bases and the J segment 5 bases; nucleotides outside the gene matches: 6. The CDR3 is made up of 15 amino acids.